A selection of T cell receptor beta chains follows, all from one sample in a study of cytomegalovirus exposure and HLA in healthy donors. Sequencing was performed with immunoSEQ multiplex PCR; in TCRdb, only in-frame clones are kept and a portion is missing. The table lists over 150,000 clones, approximately 86% of them singletons. The specimen sequenced was PBMCs. These receptors were obtained from a man between 18 and 29 years old in good health and CMV-seropositive. Each CDR3 is given with its conserved first and last residue. A D gene is named only where the DNA matches it firmly. Clone size is not always given. Where it is, it says once, few, many or a class for expanded clones.

D,V,J,size,DNA,CDR3
NA,TRBV5-1,TRBJ1-2,NA,TGCGCCAGCAGCTTGACCCCAGGATATGGCTACACCTTC,CASSLTPGYGYTF
TRBD1,TRBV5-1,TRBJ2-1,NA,TGCGCCAGCAGTGGGACAGGGGGGTACAATGAGCAGTTCTTC,CASSGTGGYNEQFF
NA,TRBV27,TRBJ1-1,NA,TGTGCCAGCAGAGATGGACACCTCACTGAAGCTTTCTTT,CASRDGHLTEAFF
TRBD2,TRBV30,TRBJ2-1,NA,TGTGCCTACGGGACTAGCGGCTACAATGAGCAGTTCTTC,CAYGTSGYNEQFF
NA,TRBV11-2,TRBJ2-5,NA,TGTGCCAGCAGCTGGGACACCGAGACCCAGTACTTC,CASSWDTETQYF
NA,TRBV19,TRBJ1-5,NA,TGTGCCAGTAGTATGCCAGGGTTGGGCAATCAGCCCCAGCATTTT,CASSMPGLGNQPQHF
NA,TRBV19,TRBJ1-1,NA,TGTGCCAGTAGTATTGGGGGGGGCAGAAACACTGAAGCTTTCTTT,CASSIGGGRNTEAFF
TRBD2,TRBV4-3,TRBJ2-7,NA,TGCGCCAGCAGCCAAGCTCTCCCGGCTAGCGGGAGTGTATACGAGCAGTACTTC,CASSQALPASGSVYEQYF
TRBD2,TRBV6-5,TRBJ2-1,NA,TGTGCCAGCAGTTACTCGGCTAGCGGATACAATGAGCAGTTCTTC,CASSYSASGYNEQFF
TRBD2,TRBV5-1,TRBJ2-3,NA,TGCGCCAGCAGCTTGGAGGGATCTAGCGGGGACCCAAGGTATTTT,CASSLEGSSGDPRYF
TRBD2,TRBV11-1,TRBJ2-1,NA,TGTGCCAGCAGCCACCTAACAGAGCGGGGGTACAATGAGCAGTTCTTC,CASSHLTERGYNEQFF
NA,TRBV7-2,TRBJ1-3,NA,TGTGCCAGCAGCTTAGGAGGGGGAAACACCATATATTTT,CASSLGGGNTIYF
NA,TRBV13,TRBJ2-3,NA,TGTGCCAGCAGTCTCGCTGCGGGGTCTAGCACAGATACGCAGTATTTT,CASSLAAGSSTDTQYF
NA,TRBV12-5,TRBJ1-1,NA,TGTGCTAGTGGTATGGGGGCACTTATGAACACTGAAGCTTTCTTT,CASGMGALMNTEAFF
TRBD2,TRBV15,TRBJ2-1,NA,TGTGCCACCAGCAGAGATTATAGCGGGACTTACAATGAGCAGTTCTTC,CATSRDYSGTYNEQFF
TRBD1,TRBV6-6,TRBJ1-5,NA,TGTGCCAGCAGTAATCCGGGACAGAGCTCCCAGCCCCAGCATTTT,CASSNPGQSSQPQHF
TRBD1,TRBV7-9,TRBJ1-4,once,TGTGCCAGCAGCCAAACAAAGACAGGGGCTAATGAAAAACTGTTTTTT,CASSQTKTGANEKLFF
TRBD1,TRBV10-3,TRBJ2-7,few,TGTGCCATCAGGAGGGACAGCCAACCCTACGAGCAGTACTTC,CAIRRDSQPYEQYF
TRBD1,TRBV28,TRBJ1-2,NA,TGTGCCAGCACCAAGGACAGGAGCCGTCCCTCCACCTTC,CASTKDRSRPSTF
TRBD1,TRBV4-2,TRBJ2-6,NA,TGTGCCAGCAGCCCTGGACAGGGGATCGGGGCCAACGTCCTGACTTTC,CASSPGQGIGANVLTF
NA,TRBV7-8,TRBJ2-7,NA,TGTGCCAGCAGCCCCACGGGAGTGGCCGAGCAGTACTTC,CASSPTGVAEQYF
TRBD2,TRBV7-2,TRBJ2-3,NA,TGTGCCAGCAGCCGACCGAAGCGGGAGGGCCTTCCAGATACGCAGTATTTT,CASSRPKREGLPDTQYF
NA,TRBV30,TRBJ2-7,NA,TGTGCCTGGAGTGTAGGCGGCTCCTACGAGCAGTACTTC,CAWSVGGSYEQYF
NA,TRBV18,TRBJ2-2,NA,TGTGCCAGCTCACCCCAGGGATCGGTAATGACCGGGGAGCTGTTTTTT,CASSPQGSVMTGELFF
TRBD1,TRBV29-1,TRBJ2-7,NA,TGCAGCGTTGGGACAGGGTCCTACGAGCAGTACTTC,CSVGTGSYEQYF
TRBD1,TRBV29-1,TRBJ1-1,once,TGCAGCGTTGCAGGGGGTAATGAAGCTTTCTTT,CSVAGGNEAFF
NA,TRBV7-9,TRBJ1-5,NA,TGTGCCAGCAGTATAGCAGGGGAGGGGCAGCCCCAGCATTTT,CASSIAGEGQPQHF
TRBD1,TRBV6-5,TRBJ1-5,NA,TGTGCCAGCAGTTACGGGACAGGGAACAATCAGCCCCAGCATTTT,CASSYGTGNNQPQHF
NA,TRBV13,TRBJ2-5,once,TGTGCCAGCAGAACTCGGGGGGCCTGGGGAGGCCAAGAGACCCAGTACTTC,CASRTRGAWGGQETQYF
TRBD2,TRBV12-5,TRBJ2-3,NA,TGTGCTAGTGGGGTTAGCGGGAGGGCGAGGGGTACGCAGTATTTT,CASGVSGRARGTQYF
NA,TRBV7-2,TRBJ2-7,few,TGTGCCAGCAGCTTCGGACTGGCGAACTACGAGCAGTACTTC,CASSFGLANYEQYF
TRBD1,TRBV6-1,TRBJ1-4,NA,TGTGCCAGCAGCCGACAGGGGGGGCTTAATGAAAAACTGTTTTTT,CASSRQGGLNEKLFF
NA,TRBV19,TRBJ2-5,once,TGTGCCACCCTGGGGAGCGGGCAAGAGACCCAGTACTTC,CATLGSGQETQYF
NA,TRBV5-4,TRBJ1-3,NA,TGTGCCAGCAGCTTGGACAGCCCAGTCTCTGGAAACACCATATATTTT,CASSLDSPVSGNTIYF
NA,TRBV19,TRBJ2-2,NA,TGTGCCACTAGAGACAGGCCGAACACCGGGGAGCTGTTTTTT,CATRDRPNTGELFF
TRBD2,TRBV2,TRBJ2-7,NA,TGTGCCAGCTATTCCGGGACTAGCGGGAGTAAGGAGCAGTACTTC,CASYSGTSGSKEQYF
TRBD1,TRBV27,TRBJ2-7,NA,TGTGCCAGCAGTCCCCGGACAGGGGGCCCCTACGAGCAGTACTTC,CASSPRTGGPYEQYF
NA,TRBV5-1,TRBJ1-2,NA,TGCGCCAGCAGCTTGGAGGGGACTCGTTATGGCTACACCTTC,CASSLEGTRYGYTF
TRBD1,TRBV7-2,TRBJ1-5,few,TGTGCCAGCAGCTTAGGGGGGACAGGGCGGGTAAATCAGCCCCAGCATTTT,CASSLGGTGRVNQPQHF
TRBD1,TRBV5-6,TRBJ2-5,NA,TGTGCCAGCAGCTTACAGGGGGCGTTAGAGACCCAGTACTTC,CASSLQGALETQYF
NA,TRBV6-6,TRBJ2-1,NA,TGTGCCAGCATTGAGGGGGGGATAAATGAGCAGTTCTTC,CASIEGGINEQFF
NA,TRBV5-1,TRBJ2-5,NA,TGCGCCAGCAGCTTCCCTAGTGGAGAGACCCAGTACTTC,CASSFPSGETQYF
NA,TRBV7-7,TRBJ1-5,NA,TGTGCCAGGGTTCACTTGGAGGGGCCGAAATATAGCAATCAGCCCCAGCATTTT,CARVHLEGPKYSNQPQHF
TRBD2,TRBV9,TRBJ2-3,NA,TGTGCCAGCAGCTCCCGGGGGGGGCTTAGCACAGATACGCAGTATTTT,CASSSRGGLSTDTQYF
NA,TRBV6-6,TRBJ1-2,NA,TGTGCCAGTGGACCCGCCGAGGGAGGTAACTATGGCTACACCTTC,CASGPAEGGNYGYTF
NA,TRBV6-6,TRBJ2-1,NA,TGTGCCAGCAGTCCCCAGGGCGATGAGCAGTTCTTC,CASSPQGDEQFF
NA,TRBV11-2,TRBJ1-4,NA,TGTGCCAGCAGCTTAGATGGGAAAAGCGGAGGTTCGCAGTGGGAAAAACTGTTTTTT,CASSLDGKSGGSQWEKLFF
TRBD2,TRBV11-2,TRBJ2-5,NA,TGTGCCAGCAGCCCGGGGGGTCTAATCCAAGAGACCCAGTACTTC,CASSPGGLIQETQYF
TRBD2,TRBV9,TRBJ2-5,NA,TGTGCCAGCAGCGCCTCGGCGGGCGGGGGACGACAAGAGACCCAGTACTTC,CASSASAGGGRQETQYF
NA,TRBV29-1,TRBJ2-2,NA,TGCAGCGTTGATCCGCCAGGGGGAGGCGGGGAGCTGTTTTTT,CSVDPPGGGGELFF
TRBD2,TRBV7-8,TRBJ2-3,few,TGTGCCAGCAGCTTAGCGGGGGGACTAGCGATACAGTATTTT,CASSLAGGLAIQYF
NA,TRBV4-3,TRBJ1-2,NA,TGCGCCAGCAGCCAAGTTGGCAGGGGATTTGGCTACACCTTC,CASSQVGRGFGYTF
NA,TRBV11-2,TRBJ2-5,NA,TGTGCCAGCAGCCCCCCCCTGCGCACGGGACTCTACCGACAAGAGACCCAGTACTTC,CASSPPLRTGLYRQETQYF
NA,TRBV7-9,TRBJ2-7,NA,TGTGCCAGCAGCTTAGATCAGGGAATCTCCTACGAGCAGTACTTC,CASSLDQGISYEQYF